This entry describes one TCR beta chain. The antigen it recognizes is unknown. Base qualities are not provided; no much larger clone lies one nucleotide away. The CDR3 regions of human TCRbeta chains were subjected to immunosequencing. As for the authors' bioinformatics: TCRs in the repertoires were compared against a reference library of SARS-CoV-2-specific TCRs that had been generated with the MIRA antigen-specificity platform. Breadth was defined as the fraction of unique TCRs that were SARS-CoV-2-associated, and depth was defined as the fraction of total T cells that were SARS-CoV-2-associated. Using the MIRA data, every spike-specific TCR was mapped to the spike region that the TCR reacted to and assigned to either a CD4 or a CD8 class. Log10-transformed breadth and depth values were compared by one-way ANOVA with Sidak's multiple comparisons tests. Not all clones reach the TCRdb copy of this immuneACCESS table, which keeps in-frame sequences only. Checked studies attribute under half of the gap to unresolved V genes and leave the rest unexplained. From that table come the V and J calls and clone size; the DNA was used to work out D and trimming. The sample yields some 170,000 clones; roughly 94% were counted once. In total, the top ten clones hold approximately 4.6% of the sample.

Looking up the germline V gene (reference sequence) yields CDR1 LNHDA and CDR2 SQIVND. The CDR3 runs 14 amino acids, cysteine and phenylalanine included. The only DNA kept is the CDR3, 42 bases in frame from the first base. The junction shows trimming of 6 bases on V and 2 bases on J, plus 12 bases between the germline ends. In light of the paper, this sample's time point label describes: about 28 days (+/-7) after the second vaccine dose. AZD1222 recipients whose second dose came at about 4 weeks and those whose second dose came at about 12 weeks were combined into one group, since spike-specific TCR depth and breadth did not differ between the two schedules. The vaccinee samples were drawn from two UK trials, COV001 and COV002, one of which was a single-blind randomized controlled phase 2/3 trial testing AZD1222 (ChAdOx1 nCoV-19) in healthy adults. Trial participant PBMC samples were collected at day 0 and day 28 after the second dose for TCRbeta chain sequencing.

This entry is derived from a study of T cell responses to AZD1222 COVID-19 vaccine listed by TCRdb under 2021. Describing the broader study: TCR sequencing was performed for 230 to 250 trial participants, of whom around 200 were given two doses of AZD1222 and around 25 were given two doses of MenACWY control vaccine. Trial participants were enrolled by age into 18-55, 56-69 and 70-plus year subgroups, with about 150, 27 and 61 TCR-sequenced participants respectively. What the work shows at the level of the full study, not this receptor alone: Because no samples from the day 14 peak response were available, repertoires could be characterized only after the peak T cell response. Participants were mostly white British and included more females than males, and it was suggested by the authors that clonal diversity may have been underestimated. Reportedly, almost half of the unique spike-specific TCRs recognized epitopes lying outside the regions that are mutated in the B.1.351 and B.1.1.7 variants. The 56-69-year group was small, and its depth increase did not reach significance, likely because of low power. Spike-specific TCR breadth and depth rose significantly after two AZD1222 doses compared with day 0 and with MenACWY recipients. The vaccine-associated CD4 TCRs covered the entire spike protein, and the dominant responses fell in regions 160-218 and 743-854. Only 5 to 7 AZD1222 recipients were SARS-CoV-2 seropositive at baseline, limiting conclusions about previously exposed vaccinees.

The V and J genes are TRBV19 and TRBJ2-3; no D segment can be confidently identified. This sample comprised peripheral blood, obtained 28 days after the second AZD1222 dose. This receptor was identified in an adult who received the AZD1222 COVID-19 vaccine. The DNA reads TGTGCCAGTAGCCCCGTCGGGTTCACAGATACGCAGTATTTT. It specifies CASSPVGFTDTQYF.